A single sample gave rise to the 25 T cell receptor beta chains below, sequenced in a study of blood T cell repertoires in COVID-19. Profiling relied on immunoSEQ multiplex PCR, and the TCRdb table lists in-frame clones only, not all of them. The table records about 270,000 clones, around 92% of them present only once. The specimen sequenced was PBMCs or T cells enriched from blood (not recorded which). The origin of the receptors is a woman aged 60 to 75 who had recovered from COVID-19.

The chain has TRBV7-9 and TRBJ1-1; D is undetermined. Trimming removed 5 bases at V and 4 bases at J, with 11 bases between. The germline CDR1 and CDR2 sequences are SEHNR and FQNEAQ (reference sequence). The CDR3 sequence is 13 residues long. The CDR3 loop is CASSESWSTEAFF. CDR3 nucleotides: TGTGCCAGCAGCGAATCATGGAGCACTGAAGCTTTCTTT.

CDR3 sequence (DNA): TGTGCCAGCAGCTTAGCGGGGGGGCGGTACGAGCAGTACTTC. It is translated as CASSLAGGRYEQYF. The chain recombines TRBV7-2 with TRBJ2-7, with D possibly matching TRBD2 (7 bases). Germline CDR1 SGHTA, CDR2 FQGNSA. The ends were cut back, 0 bases at V and 4 bases at J, with 10 bases in the middle. The CDR3 covers 14 residues.

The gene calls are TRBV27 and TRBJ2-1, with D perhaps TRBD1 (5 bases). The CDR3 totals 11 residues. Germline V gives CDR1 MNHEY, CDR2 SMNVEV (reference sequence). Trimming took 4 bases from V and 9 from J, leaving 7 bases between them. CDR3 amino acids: CASSSRGEQFF. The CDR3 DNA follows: TGTGCCAGCAGTTCTAGGGGTGAGCAGTTCTTC.

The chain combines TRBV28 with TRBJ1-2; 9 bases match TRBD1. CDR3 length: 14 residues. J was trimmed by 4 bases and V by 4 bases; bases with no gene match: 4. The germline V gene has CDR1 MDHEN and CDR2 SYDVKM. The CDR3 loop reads CASSSGQGFYGYTF. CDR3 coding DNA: TGTGCCAGCAGTTCGGGACAGGGTTTCTATGGCTACACCTTC.

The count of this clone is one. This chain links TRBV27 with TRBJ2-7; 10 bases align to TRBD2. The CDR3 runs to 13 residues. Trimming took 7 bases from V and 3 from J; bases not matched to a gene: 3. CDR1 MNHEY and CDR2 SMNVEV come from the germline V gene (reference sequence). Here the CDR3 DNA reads TGTGCCAGCACCAAGCGGGAGGGCTACGAGCAGTACTTC. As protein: CASTKREGYEQYF.

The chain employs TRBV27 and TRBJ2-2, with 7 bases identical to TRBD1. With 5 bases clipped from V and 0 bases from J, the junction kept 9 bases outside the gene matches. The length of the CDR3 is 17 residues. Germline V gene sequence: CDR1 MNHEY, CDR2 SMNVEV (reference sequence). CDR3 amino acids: CASSLRRQGANTGELFF. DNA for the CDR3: TGTGCCAGCAGTCTTCGGAGGCAGGGGGCGAACACCGGGGAGCTGTTTTTT.

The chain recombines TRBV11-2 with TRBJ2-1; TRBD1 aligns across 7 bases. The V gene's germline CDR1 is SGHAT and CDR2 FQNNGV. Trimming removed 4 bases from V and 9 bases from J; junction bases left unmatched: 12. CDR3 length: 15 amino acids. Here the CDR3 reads CASSYNPDRWSEQFF. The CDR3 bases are TGTGCCAGCAGCTATAACCCGGACAGGTGGTCTGAGCAGTTCTTC.

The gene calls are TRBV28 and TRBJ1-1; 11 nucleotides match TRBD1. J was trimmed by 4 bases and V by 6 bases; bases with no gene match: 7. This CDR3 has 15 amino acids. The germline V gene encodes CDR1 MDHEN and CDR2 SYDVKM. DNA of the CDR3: TGTGCCAGCAGGACCGGGACAGGGGGGGCCACTGAAGCTTTCTTT. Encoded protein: CASRTGTGGATEAFF.

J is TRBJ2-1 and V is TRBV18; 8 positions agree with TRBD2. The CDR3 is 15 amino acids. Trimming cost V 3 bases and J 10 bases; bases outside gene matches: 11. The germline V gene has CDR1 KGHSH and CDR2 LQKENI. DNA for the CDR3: TGTGCCAGCTCACCGGACGGGGGGGCCGTTGGCGAGCAGTTCTTC. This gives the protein CASSPDGGAVGEQFF.

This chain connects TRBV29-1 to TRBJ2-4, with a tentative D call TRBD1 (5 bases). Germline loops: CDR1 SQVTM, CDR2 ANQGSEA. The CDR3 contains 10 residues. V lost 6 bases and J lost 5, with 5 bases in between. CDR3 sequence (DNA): TGCAGCGTAGGGGAAAACATTCAGTACTTC. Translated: CSVGENIQYF.

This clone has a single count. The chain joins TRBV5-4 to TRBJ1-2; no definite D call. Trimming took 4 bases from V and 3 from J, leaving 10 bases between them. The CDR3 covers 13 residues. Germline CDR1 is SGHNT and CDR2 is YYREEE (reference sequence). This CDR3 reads CASSPERYYGYTF. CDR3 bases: TGTGCCAGCAGCCCCGAGAGGTACTATGGCTACACCTTC.

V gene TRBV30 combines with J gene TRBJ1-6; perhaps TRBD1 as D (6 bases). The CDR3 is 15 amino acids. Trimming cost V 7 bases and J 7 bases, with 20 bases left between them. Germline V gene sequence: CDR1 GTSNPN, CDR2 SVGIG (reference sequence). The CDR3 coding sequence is TGTGCCTCCGATCGACAGGCCGTTATCAATTCACCCCTCCACTTT. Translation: CASDRQAVINSPLHF. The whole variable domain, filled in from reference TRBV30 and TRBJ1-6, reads SQTIHQWPATLVQPVGSPLSLECTVEGTSNPNLYWYRQAAGRGLQLLFYSVGIGQISSEVPQNLSASRPQDRQFILSSKKLLLSDSGFYLCASDRQAVINSPLHFGNGTRLTVT.

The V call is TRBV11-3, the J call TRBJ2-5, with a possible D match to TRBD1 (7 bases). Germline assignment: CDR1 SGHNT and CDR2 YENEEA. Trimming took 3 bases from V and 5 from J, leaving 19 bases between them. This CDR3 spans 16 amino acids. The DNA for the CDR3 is TGTGCCAGCAGCTTTCGGGCAGGGGGGATGAGGGAGACCCAGTACTTC. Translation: CASSFRAGGMRETQYF.

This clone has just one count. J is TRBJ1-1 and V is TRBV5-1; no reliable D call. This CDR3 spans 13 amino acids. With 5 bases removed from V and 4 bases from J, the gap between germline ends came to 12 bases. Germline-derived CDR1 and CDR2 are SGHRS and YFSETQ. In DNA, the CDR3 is TGCGCCAGCAGGCCCGGGGATGGCACTGAAGCTTTCTTT. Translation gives CASRPGDGTEAFF.

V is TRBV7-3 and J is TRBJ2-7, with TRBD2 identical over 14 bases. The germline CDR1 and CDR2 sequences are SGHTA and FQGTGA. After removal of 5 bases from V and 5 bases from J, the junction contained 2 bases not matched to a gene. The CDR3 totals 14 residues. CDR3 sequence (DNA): TGTGCCAGCAGCCAGGGACTAGCGGGGGACGAGCAGTACTTC. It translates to CASSQGLAGDEQYF.

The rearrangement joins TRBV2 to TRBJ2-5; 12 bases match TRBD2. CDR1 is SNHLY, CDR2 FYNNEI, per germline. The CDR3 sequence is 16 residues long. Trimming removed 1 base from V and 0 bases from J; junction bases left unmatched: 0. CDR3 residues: CASSEGLAGDQETQYF. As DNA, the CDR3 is TGTGCCAGCAGTGAAGGACTAGCGGGAGACCAAGAGACCCAGTACTTC.

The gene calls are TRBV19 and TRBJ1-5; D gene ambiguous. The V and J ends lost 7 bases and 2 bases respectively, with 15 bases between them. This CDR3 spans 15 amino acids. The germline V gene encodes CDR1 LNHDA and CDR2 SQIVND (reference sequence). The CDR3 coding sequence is TGTGCCAGTATCAACCCGGGGAGGGGCAATCAGCCCCAGCATTTT. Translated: CASINPGRGNQPQHF.

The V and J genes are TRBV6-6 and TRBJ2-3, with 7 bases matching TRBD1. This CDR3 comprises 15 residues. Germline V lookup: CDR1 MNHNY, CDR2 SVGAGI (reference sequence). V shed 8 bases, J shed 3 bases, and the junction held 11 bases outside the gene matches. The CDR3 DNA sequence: TGTGCCAGCGTAGAAGAAATCAGGGGGACAGATACGCAGTATTTT. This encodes CASVEEIRGTDTQYF.

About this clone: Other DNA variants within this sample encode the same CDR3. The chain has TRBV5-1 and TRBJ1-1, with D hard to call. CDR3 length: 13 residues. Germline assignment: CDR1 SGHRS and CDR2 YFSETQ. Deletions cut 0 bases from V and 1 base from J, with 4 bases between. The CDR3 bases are TGCGCCAGCAGCTTGGCCAGGAACACTGAAGCTTTCTTT. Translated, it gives CASSLARNTEAFF.

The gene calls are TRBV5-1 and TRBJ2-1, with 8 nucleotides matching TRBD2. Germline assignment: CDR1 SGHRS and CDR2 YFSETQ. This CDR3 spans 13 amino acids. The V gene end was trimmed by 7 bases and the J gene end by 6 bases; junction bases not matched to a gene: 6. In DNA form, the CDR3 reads TGCGCCAGCCACAGCGGGGGCCTCAATGAGCAGTTCTTC. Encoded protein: CASHSGGLNEQFF.

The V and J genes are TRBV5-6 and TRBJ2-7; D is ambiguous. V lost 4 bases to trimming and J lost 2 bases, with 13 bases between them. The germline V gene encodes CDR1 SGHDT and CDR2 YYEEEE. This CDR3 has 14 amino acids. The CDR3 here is CASSRQVSTYEQYF. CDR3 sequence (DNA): TGTGCCAGCAGCCGCCAGGTGAGCACCTACGAGCAGTACTTC.

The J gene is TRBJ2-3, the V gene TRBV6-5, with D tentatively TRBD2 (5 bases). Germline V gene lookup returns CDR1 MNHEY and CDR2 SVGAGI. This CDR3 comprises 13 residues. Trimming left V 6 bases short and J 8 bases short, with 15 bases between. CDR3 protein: CASSVRVGSTQYF. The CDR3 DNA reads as TGTGCCAGCAGCGTTCGGGTGGGGAGTACGCAGTATTTT.

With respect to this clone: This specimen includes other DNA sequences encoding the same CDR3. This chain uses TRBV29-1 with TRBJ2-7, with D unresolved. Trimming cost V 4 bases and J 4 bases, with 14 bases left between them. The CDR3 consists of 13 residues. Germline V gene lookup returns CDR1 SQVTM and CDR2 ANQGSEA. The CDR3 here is CSVALAGRYEQYF. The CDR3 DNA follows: TGCAGCGTTGCCCTGGCAGGAAGGTACGAGCAGTACTTC.

This chain's CDR3 is CASSQNTEAFF. In DNA, the CDR3 is TGTGCCAGCAGCCAAAACACTGAAGCTTTCTTT. The rearrangement links TRBV7-9 to TRBJ1-1; D is unresolved. The CDR3 loop spans 11 amino acids. The germline V gene encodes CDR1 SEHNR and CDR2 FQNEAQ (reference sequence). The germline V and J ends were trimmed by 5 bases and 2 bases, with 3 bases remaining between them.

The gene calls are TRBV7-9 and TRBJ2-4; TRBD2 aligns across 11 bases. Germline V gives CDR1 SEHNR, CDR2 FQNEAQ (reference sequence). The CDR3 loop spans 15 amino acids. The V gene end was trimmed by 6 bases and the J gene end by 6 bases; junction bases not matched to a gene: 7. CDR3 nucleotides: TGTGCCAGCAGTTTGGGGACTAGCGGAGGAAACATTCAGTACTTC. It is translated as CASSLGTSGGNIQYF.